This T cell receptor (beta chain) was recorded in a study of T cells in Graves' hyperthyroidism and ophthalmopathy. J lost 2 bases, V lost 7 bases, and 8 bases had no gene match. From germline, CDR1 is MDHEN and CDR2 SYDVKM. The CDR3 length is 15 residues. From RNA transcripts, TCR beta CDR3 regions were amplified. Researchers ran a first-round RT-PCR on the TCR CDR3 using the HTBI primer set. A single record per CDR3 protein comes from TCRdb applying MiXCR to the multiplex PCR reads. The sample consists of roughly 750,000 distinct CDR3 sequences, about 16% of them appearing once. The table lists this clonotype with many counts.

J is TRBJ2-3 and V is TRBV28; 8 nucleotides line up with TRBD1. Sequencing was performed on blood. The TCR comes from a young man with Graves' hyperthyroidism. The CDR3 sequence is CASTLTGALTDTQYF. CDR3 nucleotides: TGTGCCAGCACCTTGACAGGGGCCCTCACAGATACGCAGTATTTT.